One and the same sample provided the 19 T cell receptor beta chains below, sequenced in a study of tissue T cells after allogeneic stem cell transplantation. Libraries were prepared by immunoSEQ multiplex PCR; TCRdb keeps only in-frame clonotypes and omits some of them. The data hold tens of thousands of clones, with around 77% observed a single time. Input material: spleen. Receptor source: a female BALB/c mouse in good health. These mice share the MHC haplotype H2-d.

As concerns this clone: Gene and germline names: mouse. CDR3 bases read: TGTGCCAGCAGTGGGGGTCCTGGGGGCGGGGAACAGTAC. This codes for CASSGGPGGGEQY. The entire CDR3 is CASSGGPGGGEQYF. The rearrangement uses TRBV13-1 and TRBJ2-7, with TRBD2 as a possible D gene (7 bases). Read coverage stops 1 residue before the CDR3 terminus; the germline J gene supplies the remainder. Trimming left V 3 bases short and J 7 bases short, with 17 bases between. The CDR3 is 14 residues long. Germline loops: CDR1 NSHNY, CDR2 SYGAGN.

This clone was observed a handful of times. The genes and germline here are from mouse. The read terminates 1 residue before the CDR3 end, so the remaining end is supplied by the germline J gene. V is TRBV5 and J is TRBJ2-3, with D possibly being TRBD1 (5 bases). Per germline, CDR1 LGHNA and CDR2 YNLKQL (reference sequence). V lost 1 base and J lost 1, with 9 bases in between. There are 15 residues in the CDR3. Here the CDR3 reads CASSQVGQGAETLYF. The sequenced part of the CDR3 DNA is TGTGCCAGCAGCCAAGTCGGACAAGGTGCAGAAACGCTGTAT.

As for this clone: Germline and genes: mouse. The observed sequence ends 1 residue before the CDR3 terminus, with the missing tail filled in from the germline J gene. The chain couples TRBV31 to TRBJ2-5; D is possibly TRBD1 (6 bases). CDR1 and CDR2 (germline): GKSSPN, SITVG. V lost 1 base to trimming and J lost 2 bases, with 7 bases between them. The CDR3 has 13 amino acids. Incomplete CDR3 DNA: TGTGCCTGGAGTCCAGGGGTCCAAGACACCCAGTAC. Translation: CAWSPGVQDTQY. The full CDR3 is CAWSPGVQDTQYF.

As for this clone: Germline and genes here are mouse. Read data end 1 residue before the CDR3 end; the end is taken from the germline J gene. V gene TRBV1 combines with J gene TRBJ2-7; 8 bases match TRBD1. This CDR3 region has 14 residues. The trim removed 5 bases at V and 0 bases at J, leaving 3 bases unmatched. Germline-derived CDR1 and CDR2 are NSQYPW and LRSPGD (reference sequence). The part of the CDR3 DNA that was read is TGCACCTGCAGTCCGGGACAGGACTCCTATGAACAGTAC. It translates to CTCSPGQDSYEQY. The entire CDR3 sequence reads CTCSPGQDSYEQYF.

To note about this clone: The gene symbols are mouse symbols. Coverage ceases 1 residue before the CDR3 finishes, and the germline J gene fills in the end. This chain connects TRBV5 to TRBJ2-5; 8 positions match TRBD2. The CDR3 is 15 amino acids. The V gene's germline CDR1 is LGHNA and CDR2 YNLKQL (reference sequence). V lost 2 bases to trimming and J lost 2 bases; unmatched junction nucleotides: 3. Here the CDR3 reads CASSQNWGPQDTQYF. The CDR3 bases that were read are TGTGCCAGCAGCCAAAACTGGGGGCCCCAAGACACCCAGTAC.

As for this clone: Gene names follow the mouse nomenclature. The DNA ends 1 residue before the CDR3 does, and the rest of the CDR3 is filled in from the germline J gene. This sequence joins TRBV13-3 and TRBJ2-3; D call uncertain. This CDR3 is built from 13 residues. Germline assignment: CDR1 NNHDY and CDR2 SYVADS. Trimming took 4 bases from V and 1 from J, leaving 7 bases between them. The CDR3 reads CASSRQGAETLYF. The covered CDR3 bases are TGTGCCAGCAGTAGGCAGGGTGCAGAAACGCTGTAT.

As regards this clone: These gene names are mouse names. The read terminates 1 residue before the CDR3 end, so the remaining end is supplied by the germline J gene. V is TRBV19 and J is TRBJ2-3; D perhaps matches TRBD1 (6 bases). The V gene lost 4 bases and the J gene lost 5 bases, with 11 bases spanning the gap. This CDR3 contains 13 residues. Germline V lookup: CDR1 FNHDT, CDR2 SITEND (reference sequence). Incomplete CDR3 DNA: TGTGCCAGCAGTCCCAGGGGAGGAGAAACGCTGTAT. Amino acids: CASSPRGGETLY. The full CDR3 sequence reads CASSPRGGETLYF.

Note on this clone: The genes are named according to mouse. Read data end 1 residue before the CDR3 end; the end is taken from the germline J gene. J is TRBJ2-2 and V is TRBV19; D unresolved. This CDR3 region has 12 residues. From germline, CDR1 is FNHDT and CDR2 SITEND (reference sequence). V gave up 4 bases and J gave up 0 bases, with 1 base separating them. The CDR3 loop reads CASSPNTGQLYF. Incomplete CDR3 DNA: TGTGCCAGCAGTCCAAACACCGGGCAGCTCTAC.

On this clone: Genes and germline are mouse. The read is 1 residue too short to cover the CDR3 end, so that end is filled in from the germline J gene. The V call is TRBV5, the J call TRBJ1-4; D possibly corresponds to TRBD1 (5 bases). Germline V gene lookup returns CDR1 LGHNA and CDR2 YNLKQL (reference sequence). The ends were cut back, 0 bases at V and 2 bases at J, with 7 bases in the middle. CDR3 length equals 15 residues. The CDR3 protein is CASSQDGGSNERLFF. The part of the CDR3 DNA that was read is TGTGCCAGCAGCCAAGATGGGGGGTCCAACGAAAGATTATTT.

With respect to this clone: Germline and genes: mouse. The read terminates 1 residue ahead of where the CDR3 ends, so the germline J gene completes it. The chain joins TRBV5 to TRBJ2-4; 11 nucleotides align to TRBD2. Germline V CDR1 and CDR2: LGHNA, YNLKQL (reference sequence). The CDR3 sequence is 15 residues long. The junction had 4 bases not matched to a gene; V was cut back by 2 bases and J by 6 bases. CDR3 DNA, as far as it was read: TGTGCCAGCAGCCAACAGGGACTGGGGGTTAACACCTTGTAC. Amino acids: CASSQQGLGVNTLY. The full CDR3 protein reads CASSQQGLGVNTLYF.

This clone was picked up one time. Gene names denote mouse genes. CDR3 DNA, as far as it was read: TGTGCCAGCAGCCAAGATTACAATTCTGGAAATACGCTCTAT. Protein: CASSQDYNSGNTLY. Given in full, the CDR3 is CASSQDYNSGNTLYF. The gene calls are TRBV5 and TRBJ1-3; D uncertain. The sequence runs out 1 residue before the end of the CDR3; the remainder is reconstructed from the germline J gene. The germline V gene encodes CDR1 LGHNA and CDR2 YNLKQL (reference sequence). The CDR3 spans 15 residues. The ends were cut back, 0 bases at V and 0 bases at J, with 6 bases in the middle.

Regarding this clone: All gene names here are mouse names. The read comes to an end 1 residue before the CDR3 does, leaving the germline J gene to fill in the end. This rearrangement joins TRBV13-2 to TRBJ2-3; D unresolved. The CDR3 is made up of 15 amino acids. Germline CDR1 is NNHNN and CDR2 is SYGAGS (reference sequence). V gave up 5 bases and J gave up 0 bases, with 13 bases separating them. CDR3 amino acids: CASGGRHTSAETLYF. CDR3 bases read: TGTGCCAGCGGGGGGAGACATACTAGTGCAGAAACGCTGTAT.

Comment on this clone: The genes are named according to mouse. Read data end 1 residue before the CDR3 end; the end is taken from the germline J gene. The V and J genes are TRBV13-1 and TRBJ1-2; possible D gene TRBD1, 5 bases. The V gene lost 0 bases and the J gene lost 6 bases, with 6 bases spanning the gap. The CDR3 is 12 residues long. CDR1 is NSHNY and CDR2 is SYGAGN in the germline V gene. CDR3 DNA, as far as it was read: TGTGCCAGCAGTGATGGGGGCCCCGACTACACC. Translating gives CASSDGGPDYT. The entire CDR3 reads CASSDGGPDYTF.

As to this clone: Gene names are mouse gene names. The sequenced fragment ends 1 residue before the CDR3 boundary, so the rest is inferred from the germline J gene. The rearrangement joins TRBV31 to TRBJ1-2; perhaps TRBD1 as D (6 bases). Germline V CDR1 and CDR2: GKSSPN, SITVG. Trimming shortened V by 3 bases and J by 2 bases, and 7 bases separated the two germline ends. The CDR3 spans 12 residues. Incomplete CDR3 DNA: TGTGCCTGGAGGAGGGGGAACTCCGACTACACC. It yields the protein CAWRRGNSDYT. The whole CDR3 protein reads CAWRRGNSDYTF.

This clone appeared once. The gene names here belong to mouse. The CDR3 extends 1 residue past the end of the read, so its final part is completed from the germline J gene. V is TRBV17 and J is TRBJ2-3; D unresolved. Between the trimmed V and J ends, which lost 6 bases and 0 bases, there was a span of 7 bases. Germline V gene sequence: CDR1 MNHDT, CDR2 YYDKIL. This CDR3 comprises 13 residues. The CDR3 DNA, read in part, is TGTGCTAGCAGCACAAATAGTGCAGAAACGCTGTAT. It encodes CASSTNSAETLY. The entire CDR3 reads CASSTNSAETLYF.

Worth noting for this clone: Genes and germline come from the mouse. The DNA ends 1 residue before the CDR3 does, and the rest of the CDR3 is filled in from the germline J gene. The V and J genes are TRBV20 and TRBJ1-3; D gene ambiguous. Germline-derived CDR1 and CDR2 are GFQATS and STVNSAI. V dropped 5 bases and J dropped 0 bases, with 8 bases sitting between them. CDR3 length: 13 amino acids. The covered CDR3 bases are TGTGGTGCTTTCGACAATTCTGGAAATACGCTCTAT. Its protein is CGAFDNSGNTLY. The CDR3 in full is CGAFDNSGNTLYF.

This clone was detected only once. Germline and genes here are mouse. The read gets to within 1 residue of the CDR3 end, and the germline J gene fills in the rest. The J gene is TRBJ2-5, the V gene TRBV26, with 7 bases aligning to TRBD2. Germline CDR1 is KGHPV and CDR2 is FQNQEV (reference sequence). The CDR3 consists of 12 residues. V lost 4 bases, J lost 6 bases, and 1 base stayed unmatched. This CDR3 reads CASSQTGDTQYF. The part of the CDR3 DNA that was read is TGTGCCAGCAGTCAGACTGGGGACACCCAGTAC. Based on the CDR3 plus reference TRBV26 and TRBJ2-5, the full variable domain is NSKVIQTPRYLVKGQGQKAKMRCIPEKGHPVVFWYQQNKNNEFKFLINFQNQEVLQQIDMTEKRFSAECPSNSPCSLEIQSSEAGDSALYLCASSQTGDTQYFGPGTRLLVL.

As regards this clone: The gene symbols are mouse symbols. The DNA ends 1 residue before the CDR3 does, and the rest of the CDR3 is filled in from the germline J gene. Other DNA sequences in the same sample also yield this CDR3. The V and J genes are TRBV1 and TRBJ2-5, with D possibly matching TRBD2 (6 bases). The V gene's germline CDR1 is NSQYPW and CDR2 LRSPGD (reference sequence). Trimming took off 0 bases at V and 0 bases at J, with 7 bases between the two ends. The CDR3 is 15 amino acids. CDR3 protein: CTCSAEGGNQDTQYF. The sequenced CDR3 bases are TGCACCTGCAGTGCAGAGGGGGGTAACCAAGACACCCAGTAC.

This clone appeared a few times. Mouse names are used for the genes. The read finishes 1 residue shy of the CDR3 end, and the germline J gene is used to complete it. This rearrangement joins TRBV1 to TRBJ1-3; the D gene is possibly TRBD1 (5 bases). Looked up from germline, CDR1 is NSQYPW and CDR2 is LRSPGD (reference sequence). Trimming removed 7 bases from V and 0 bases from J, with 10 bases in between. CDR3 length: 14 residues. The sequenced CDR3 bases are TGCACCTGCATCGGGACTAATTCTGGAAATACGCTCTAT. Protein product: CTCIGTNSGNTLY. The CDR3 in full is CTCIGTNSGNTLYF. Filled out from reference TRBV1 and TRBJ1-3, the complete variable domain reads VTLLEQNPRWRLVPRGQAVNLRCILKNSQYPWMSWYQQDLQKQLQWLFTLRSPGDKEVKSLPGADYLATRVTDTELRLQVANMSQGRTLYCTCIGTNSGNTLYFGEGSRLIVV.